These 26 T cell receptor beta chains were all obtained from the same sample, sequenced in a study of cytomegalovirus exposure and HLA in healthy donors. The PCR contained 60 Vbeta and 13 Jbeta primers. The repertoire was sequenced with immunoSEQ multiplex PCR; TCRdb's copy has only in-frame clones and lacks some. The sample contains roughly 130,000 clones, less than 85% of which appear only once. Sequenced: PBMCs. The receptors were sampled from a man aged 40-50 years in good health and CMV-seronegative.

V and J are TRBV6-1 and TRBJ1-5; 7 nucleotides match TRBD1. The germline CDR1 and CDR2 sequences are MNHNS and SASEGT. Trimming at V came to 7 bases and at J to 5 bases, leaving 5 bases not matched to a gene. The CDR3 length is 13 residues. CDR3 sequence reads: CASTQGLDQPQHF. Here the CDR3 DNA reads TGTGCCAGCACACAGGGGCTTGATCAGCCCCAGCATTTT.

This clone turned up a few times. V is TRBV7-9 and J is TRBJ2-3; 10 nucleotides align to TRBD2. The V and J ends lost 6 bases and 3 bases, in that order; junction bases with no gene match: 9. This CDR3 contains 16 residues. Germline CDR1 and CDR2: SEHNR and FQNEAQ (reference sequence). The CDR3 reads CASRPKREGLTDTQYF. For the CDR3, the DNA is TGTGCCAGCAGACCTAAGCGGGAGGGCCTGACAGATACGCAGTATTTT.

The chain couples TRBV5-1 to TRBJ2-2, with D possibly TRBD1 on 6 matching bases. Trimming left V 5 bases short and J 2 bases short, with 10 bases between. This CDR3 region has 14 residues. Looked up from germline, CDR1 is SGHRS and CDR2 is YFSETQ. CDR3 protein: CASRDRPNTGELFF. CDR3 bases: TGCGCCAGCAGGGACAGACCAAACACCGGGGAGCTGTTTTTT.

This rearrangement joins TRBV9 to TRBJ2-5; D might be TRBD1 (6 bases). There are 15 residues in the CDR3. The V gene's germline CDR1 is SGDLS and CDR2 YYNGEE. The V end lost 0 bases, the J end lost 1 base, and 10 bases lay between the germline ends. CDR3 coding DNA: TGTGCCAGCAGCGTAGGGACAGTTTCCCAAGAGACCCAGTACTTC. This encodes CASSVGTVSQETQYF.

V and J are TRBV5-1 and TRBJ1-1; a possible D gene is TRBD1 (6 bases). Trimming took 3 bases from V and 4 from J, leaving 10 bases between them. Germline values: CDR1 SGHRS, CDR2 YFSETQ. The CDR3 is 13 residues long. This chain's CDR3 is CASSSQGTTEAFF. The CDR3 coding sequence is TGCGCCAGCAGCTCCCAGGGGACCACTGAAGCTTTCTTT. Variable domain in full (rest from reference TRBV5-1 and TRBJ1-1): KAGVTQTPRYLIKTRGQQVTLSCSPISGHRSVSWYQQTPGQGLQFLFEYFSETQRNKGNFPGRFSGRQFSNSRSEMNVSTLELGDSALYLCASSSQGTTEAFFGQGTRLTVV.

V usage is TRBV6-5 and J usage is TRBJ1-3, with a possible D match to TRBD1 (6 bases). Trimming cost V 2 bases and J 0 bases, with 11 bases left between them. This CDR3 has 16 residues. The V gene's germline CDR1 is MNHEY and CDR2 SVGAGI. The CDR3 sequence: CASSYADRRSGNTIYF. CDR3 DNA sequence: TGTGCCAGCAGTTACGCCGACAGGCGCTCTGGAAACACCATATATTTT.

This clone showed up just once. The chain combines TRBV2 with TRBJ1-1; 7 nucleotides align to TRBD1. The germline CDR1 and CDR2 sequences are SNHLY and FYNNEI. Trimming removed 2 bases from V and 3 bases from J; junction bases left unmatched: 6. CDR3 size: 15 residues. CDR3 region: CASSEIGTDYTEAFF. The CDR3 nucleotides are TGTGCCAGCAGTGAAATCGGGACAGACTACACTGAAGCTTTCTTT.

This clone was counted between two and nine times. This chain uses TRBV2 with TRBJ2-1; TRBD2 might be the D (6 bases). This CDR3 contains 15 residues. V lost 7 bases to trimming and J lost 6 bases, with 19 bases between them. Germline assignment: CDR1 SNHLY and CDR2 FYNNEI. As DNA, the CDR3 is TGTGCCAGCAAAGCGGGTCCATCCTTCCCCAATGAGCAGTTCTTC. As protein: CASKAGPSFPNEQFF.

The chain combines TRBV5-8 with TRBJ1-1; possible D gene TRBD1, 5 bases. CDR3 length equals 14 residues. CDR1 SGHTS and CDR2 YDEGEE come from the germline V gene. Trimming removed 2 bases from V and 1 base from J, with 9 bases in between. The CDR3 region has the DNA TGTGCCAGCAGCTTAGGAGGGGCGAACACTGAAGCTTTCTTT. Its translation is CASSLGGANTEAFF.

This rearrangement joins TRBV5-4 to TRBJ2-1; possibly TRBD1 for D (6 bases). V was pared by 3 bases and J by 0 bases, with 10 bases between. CDR1 is SGHNT and CDR2 is YYREEE in the germline V gene (reference sequence). The CDR3 is made up of 15 amino acids. The CDR3 loop is CASSSGQSSYNEQFF. The CDR3 bases are TGTGCCAGCAGCTCAGGACAGAGCTCCTACAATGAGCAGTTCTTC.

The chain couples TRBV6-4 to TRBJ1-1; TRBD1 agrees at 7 bases. The V gene's germline CDR1 is MRHNA and CDR2 SNTAGT. CDR3 length equals 13 residues. The V gene end was trimmed by 7 bases and the J gene end by 3 bases; junction bases not matched to a gene: 5. CDR3 in DNA: TGTGCCAGCAAGAGACAGGGTGACACTGAAGCTTTCTTT. Its translation: CASKRQGDTEAFF.

The genes are TRBV4-2 and TRBJ1-1; D not certain. Trimming pared 3 bases from V and 6 bases from J, leaving 17 bases between. This CDR3 has 15 residues. CDR1 is LGHNA and CDR2 is YNFKEQ in the germline V gene. The CDR3 bases are TGTGCCAGCAGCCAGGGCAGCGGGCCCAAGGCTGAAGCTTTCTTT. Translating gives CASSQGSGPKAEAFF.

The chain couples TRBV27 to TRBJ1-4; unclear D gene. Germline loops: CDR1 MNHEY, CDR2 SMNVEV (reference sequence). CDR3 length equals 13 residues. V was trimmed by 3 bases and J by 5 bases, leaving 7 bases between them. This CDR3 is CASSLARNEKLFF. The CDR3 DNA reads as TGTGCCAGCAGTTTGGCCAGGAATGAAAAACTGTTTTTT.

This clone occurred a few times. The V and J genes are TRBV7-6 and TRBJ2-5, with 11 bases lining up with TRBD1. Germline V gene data show CDR1 as SGHVS and CDR2 as FNYEAQ. J was trimmed by 2 bases and V by 1 base; bases with no gene match: 3. The CDR3 runs to 16 residues. CDR3 nucleotide sequence: TGTGCCAGCAGCTTAGGGGGACAGGGGGTTCAAGAGACCCAGTACTTC. It translates to CASSLGGQGVQETQYF.

This rearrangement joins TRBV7-2 to TRBJ2-2; 8 nucleotides line up with TRBD2. The CDR3 runs 15 residues. V dropped 5 bases and J dropped 3; count of bases not matched to a gene: 5. Germline loops: CDR1 SGHTA, CDR2 FQGNSA. CDR3 DNA: TGTGCCAGCAGCCACCTAGCGGGTTACACCGGGGAGCTGTTTTTT. Its protein is CASSHLAGYTGELFF.

This clone was seen a single time. The conserved closing phenylalanine or tryptophan is absent in this CDR3, likely reflecting a read error. The CDR3 nucleotides read TGTGCCACCCCCGAGGTATGGGCATCTAGCACAGATACGCAGTATGTT. Translated, it gives CATPEVWASSTDTQYV. V usage is TRBV2 and J usage is TRBJ2-3; D gene ambiguous. V lost 10 bases, J lost 0 bases, and 20 bases lay in between. This CDR3 is built from 16 residues. Per germline, CDR1 SNHLY and CDR2 FYNNEI.

The rearrangement joins TRBV29-1 to TRBJ1-1; D is unresolved. Germline V CDR1 and CDR2: SQVTM, ANQGSEA. This CDR3 region has 11 residues. V was trimmed by 7 bases and J by 3 bases, leaving 9 bases between them. CDR3 in amino acids: CSAIPDTEAFF. CDR3 nucleotides: TGCAGCGCCATTCCGGACACTGAAGCTTTCTTT.

This chain joins TRBV19 and TRBJ1-1; weak D call: TRBD1 (5 bases). The CDR3 contains 14 residues. Trimming removed 5 bases at V and 2 bases at J, with 12 bases between. Germline assignment: CDR1 LNHDA and CDR2 SQIVND (reference sequence). CDR3 in amino acids: CASSVTESNTEAFF. The CDR3 region has the DNA TGTGCCAGTAGTGTGACAGAGTCAAACACTGAAGCTTTCTTT.

This sequence joins TRBV28 and TRBJ1-1, with a tentative D call TRBD1 (6 bases). The CDR3 loop spans 12 amino acids. V was pared by 2 bases and J by 10 bases, with 11 bases between. Looked up from germline, CDR1 is MDHEN and CDR2 is SYDVKM. The CDR3 reads CASSLGDRLAFF. The DNA for the CDR3 is TGTGCCAGCAGTTTAGGCGACAGGTTAGCTTTCTTT. Looking up the rest from reference TRBV28 and TRBJ1-1 gives the full variable domain: DVKVTQSSRYLVKRTGEKVFLECVQDMDHENMFWYRQDPGLGLRLIYFSYDVKMKEKGDIPEGYSVSREKKERFSLILESASTNQTSMYLCASSLGDRLAFFGQGTRLTVV.

This clone was detected a few times. The chain carries TRBV7-2 and TRBJ2-6; D ambiguous. Germline CDR1 reads SGHTA; CDR2 reads FQGNSA. Trimming cost V 5 bases and J 0 bases, with 8 bases left between them. This CDR3 is built from 15 residues. The chain's CDR3 is CASSQRSSGANVLTF. Written as DNA, the CDR3 is TGTGCCAGCAGCCAAAGGAGCTCTGGGGCCAACGTCCTGACTTTC. Variable domain in full (rest from reference TRBV7-2 and TRBJ2-6): GAGVSQSPSNKVTEKGKDVELRCDPISGHTALYWYRQSLGQGLEFLIYFQGNSAPDKSGLPSDRFSAERTGGSVSTLTIQRTQQEDSAVYLCASSQRSSGANVLTFGAGSRLTVL.

The chain joins TRBV5-5 to TRBJ1-2; D not resolved. Germline-derived CDR1 and CDR2 are SGHKS and YYEKEE (reference sequence). This CDR3 has 16 amino acids. V lost 0 bases to trimming and J lost 5 bases, with 17 bases between them. CDR3 coding DNA: TGTGCCAGCAGCTTGGGATCCCCGGCGGAACCTTATGGCTACACCTTC. Protein product: CASSLGSPAEPYGYTF.

The genes are TRBV30 and TRBJ2-1, with D unclear. Trimming took off 1 base at V and 6 bases at J, with 4 bases between the two ends. This CDR3 is 11 amino acids long. Per the germline V gene, CDR1 is GTSNPN and CDR2 is SVGIG (reference sequence). As DNA, the CDR3 is TGTGCCTGGAGTGCCTCCAATGAGCAGTTCTTC. It is translated as CAWSASNEQFF.

This chain uses TRBV5-8 with TRBJ1-5; D not resolved. Trimming cost V 0 bases and J 2 bases, with 9 bases left between them. The CDR3 contains 15 residues. Germline V gene data show CDR1 as SGHTS and CDR2 as YDEGEE. CDR3 bases: TGTGCCAGCAGCTTGGGTGCGGAGGGCAATCAGCCCCAGCATTTT. The encoded protein is CASSLGAEGNQPQHF. Using reference TRBV5-8 and TRBJ1-5 for the parts outside the CDR3, the full variable domain is EAGVTQSPTHLIKTRGQQATLRCSPISGHTSVYWYQQALGLGLQFLLWYDEGEERNRGNFPPRFSGRQFPNYSSELNVNALELEDSALYLCASSLGAEGNQPQHFGDGTRLSIL.

This rearrangement joins TRBV5-4 to TRBJ2-7; possibly TRBD2 for D (7 bases). This CDR3 contains 14 residues. The V gene lost 4 bases and the J gene lost 4 bases, with 15 bases spanning the gap. Germline V CDR1 and CDR2: SGHNT, YYREEE (reference sequence). The CDR3 sequence is CASSLRGALYEQYF. In DNA form, the CDR3 reads TGTGCCAGCAGCCTCCGGGGGGCCCTTTACGAGCAGTACTTC.

Points on this clone: The CDR3 end shows no conserved phenylalanine or tryptophan, and so a read error is likely. V usage is TRBV29-1 and J usage is TRBJ2-7; possibly TRBD1 for D (5 bases). There are 12 residues in the CDR3. The germline V gene has CDR1 SQVTM and CDR2 ANQGSEA. The CDR3 region is CSVEGREYDQYC. CDR3 in DNA: TGCAGCGTTGAGGGCAGGGAATACGACCAGTACTGC.

This sequence joins TRBV5-6 and TRBJ1-1; 7 bases are shared with TRBD1. The CDR3 length is 14 residues. Germline V gives CDR1 SGHDT, CDR2 YYEEEE. V lost 0 bases to trimming and J lost 7 bases; unmatched junction nucleotides: 6. The CDR3 region has the DNA TGTGCCAGCAGCTTGGCAGACAGGGTAGGTGAAGCTTTCTTT. It is translated as CASSLADRVGEAFF.